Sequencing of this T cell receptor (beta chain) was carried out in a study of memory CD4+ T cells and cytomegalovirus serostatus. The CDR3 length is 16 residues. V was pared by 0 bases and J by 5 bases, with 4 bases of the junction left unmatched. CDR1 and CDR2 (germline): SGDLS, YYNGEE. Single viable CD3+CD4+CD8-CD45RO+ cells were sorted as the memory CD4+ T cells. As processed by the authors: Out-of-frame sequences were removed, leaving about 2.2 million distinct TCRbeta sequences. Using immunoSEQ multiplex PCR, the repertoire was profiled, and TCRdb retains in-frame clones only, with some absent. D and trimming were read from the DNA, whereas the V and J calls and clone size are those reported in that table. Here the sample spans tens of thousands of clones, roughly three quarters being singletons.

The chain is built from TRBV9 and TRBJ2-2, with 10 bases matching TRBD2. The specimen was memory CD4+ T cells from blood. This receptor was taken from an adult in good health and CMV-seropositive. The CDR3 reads CASSVEASGRTGELFF. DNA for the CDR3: TGTGCCAGCAGCGTAGAGGCTAGCGGGAGAACCGGGGAGCTGTTTTTT.